The 24 T cell receptor beta chains in this list originate from one sample, sequenced in a study of blood T cell repertoires in COVID-19. This table comes from immunoSEQ multiplex PCR, and its TCRdb copy is limited to in-frame clones, with some not included. Here the sample spans 94,000 or so clones, around 89% being singletons. Sequences were obtained from peripheral blood. Receptor source: a woman older than 75 with active COVID-19.

The chain employs TRBV7-2 and TRBJ2-2; D possibly corresponds to TRBD1 (6 bases). V lost 3 bases and J 1 base, leaving 9 bases between the germline ends. This CDR3 has 15 residues. Germline V CDR1 and CDR2: SGHTA, FQGNSA. CDR3: CASSFGTRNTGELFF. In DNA form, the CDR3 reads TGTGCCAGCAGCTTCGGGACACGGAACACCGGGGAGCTGTTTTTT.

V and J are TRBV15 and TRBJ1-5; TRBD1 matches at 9 bases. This CDR3 is 14 amino acids long. Germline-derived CDR1 and CDR2 are LNHNV and YYDKDF (reference sequence). The V and J ends lost 5 bases and 3 bases, in that order; junction bases with no gene match: 2. CDR3 sequence (DNA): TGTGCCACCAGCGGGACAGGGCCCAATCAGCCCCAGCATTTT. Protein product: CATSGTGPNQPQHF.

This sequence joins TRBV3-1 (or the pseudogene TRBV3-2) and TRBJ2-6, with D perhaps matching TRBD2 (6 bases). The germline CDR1 and CDR2 sequences are LGHDT and YNNKEL (reference sequence). The CDR3 extends over 18 amino acids. Deletions cut 0 bases from V and 0 bases from J, with 12 bases between. CDR3 nucleotides: TGTGCCAGCAGCCAAGATGCGGAGGGAAGCTCTGGGGCCAACGTCCTGACTTTC. This encodes CASSQDAEGSSGANVLTF.

The rearrangement uses TRBV10-3 and TRBJ2-1; 13 bases are a match to TRBD2. The CDR3 has 14 amino acids. CDR1 is ENHRY and CDR2 is SYGVKD in the germline V gene. Trimming cost V 6 bases and J 10 bases; bases outside gene matches: 6. This CDR3 reads CAISGTSGTGEQFF. The CDR3 region has the DNA TGTGCCATCAGCGGGACTAGCGGGACCGGAGAGCAGTTCTTC.

The chain recombines TRBV4-2 with TRBJ1-1; D gene uncertain. CDR3 length: 14 amino acids. Trimming removed 0 bases at V and 1 base at J, with 6 bases between. Per the germline V gene, CDR1 is LGHNA and CDR2 is YNFKEQ. The DNA for the CDR3 is TGTGCCAGCAGCCAAGATTTCGGGAACACTGAAGCTTTCTTT. Encoded protein: CASSQDFGNTEAFF.

This clone was found a few times. This chain joins TRBV30 and TRBJ1-5; D ambiguous. Germline CDR1 and CDR2: GTSNPN and SVGIG (reference sequence). CDR3 size: 14 residues. V dropped 2 bases and J dropped 1 base, with 9 bases sitting between them. The CDR3 nucleotides read TGTGCCTGGAGTTTCACTCGGAGCAATCAGCCCCAGCATTTT. Its translation is CAWSFTRSNQPQHF.

V usage is TRBV4-2 and J usage is TRBJ2-7, with a possible D match to TRBD1 (5 bases). CDR1 and CDR2 (germline): LGHNA, YNFKEQ. V was shortened by 0 bases and J by 3 bases, with 9 bases between the two germline ends. CDR3 size: 14 residues. CDR3 in DNA: TGTGCCAGCAGCCAAGATAGGACACTCTACGAGCAGTACTTC. Translation: CASSQDRTLYEQYF.

The CDR3 DNA reads TGTGCCAGCAGTGAAGCCCTTAGGGGTTCGGCTAATTCACCCCTCCACTTT. Protein sequence: CASSEALRGSANSPLHF. This chain joins TRBV6-1 and TRBJ1-6; possibly TRBD1 for D (5 bases). CDR1 MNHNS and CDR2 SASEGT come from the germline V gene. With 0 bases removed from V and 6 bases from J, the gap between germline ends came to 15 bases. The CDR3 has 17 amino acids.

There are a few counts of this clone. The V call is TRBV6-5, the J call TRBJ2-7; 13 bases align to TRBD2. Losses at the gene ends were 2 bases for V and 4 bases for J; bases not matched to a gene: 5. From germline, CDR1 is MNHEY and CDR2 SVGAGI. This CDR3 comprises 16 residues. The CDR3 sequence is CASSYGLAGATYEQYF. CDR3 coding DNA: TGTGCCAGCAGTTACGGACTAGCGGGAGCAACGTACGAGCAGTACTTC.

The chain uses TRBV27 and TRBJ2-4; TRBD2 matches at 11 bases. V shed 6 bases and J 3 bases; nucleotides not matched to a gene: 10. Germline V gene data show CDR1 as MNHEY and CDR2 as SMNVEV (reference sequence). This CDR3 has 17 amino acids. The CDR3 nucleotides read TGTGCCAGCAGGGATACTAGCGGGAGTTGGGGCAAAAACATTCAGTACTTC. Translated, it gives CASRDTSGSWGKNIQYF.

The chain joins TRBV5-5 to TRBJ2-1; 7 nucleotides align to TRBD2. J was trimmed by 0 bases and V by 6 bases; bases with no gene match: 6. The CDR3 length is 15 residues. CDR1 is SGHKS, CDR2 YYEKEE, per germline (reference sequence). CDR3 sequence (DNA): TGTGCCAGCACTCGGGGGGATAGCTCCTACAATGAGCAGTTCTTC. Translation gives CASTRGDSSYNEQFF.

The chain couples TRBV4-3 to TRBJ2-7; perhaps TRBD1 as D (6 bases). CDR1 and CDR2 from the germline V gene are LGHNA and YSLEER. The CDR3 covers 13 residues. Trimming left V 4 bases short and J 7 bases short, with 14 bases between. In DNA, the CDR3 is TGCGCCAGCAGCCGCATCTCAGGGGCTGAGCAGTACTTC. It specifies CASSRISGAEQYF.

The chain uses TRBV27 and TRBJ1-6; D is unresolved. Germline V gene lookup returns CDR1 MNHEY and CDR2 SMNVEV (reference sequence). The V gene lost 6 bases and the J gene lost 3 bases, with 12 bases spanning the gap. The CDR3 consists of 15 residues. This CDR3 reads CASSPRKNYNSPLHF. For the CDR3, the DNA is TGTGCCAGCAGCCCCAGGAAGAACTATAATTCACCCCTCCACTTT.

The CDR3: CSARGGGGQYF. CDR3 coding DNA: TGCAGTGCACGGGGGGGAGGAGGGCAGTATTTT. This chain connects TRBV20-1 to TRBJ2-3; 8 bases match TRBD2. CDR1 DFQATT and CDR2 SNEGSKA come from the germline V gene (reference sequence). Unmatched junction bases numbered 7, after V lost 6 bases and J lost 11 bases. The CDR3 length is 11 residues.

The chain is built from TRBV2 and TRBJ2-1; 14 bases line up with TRBD2. Germline trimming cut 6 bases from V and 8 bases from J; bases unmatched to any gene: 6. The CDR3 is 15 amino acids. Germline values: CDR1 SNHLY, CDR2 FYNNEI. The CDR3 DNA sequence: TGTGCCAGCAGGGAGGGACTAGCGGGAGTGGATGAGCAGTTCTTC. Its translation: CASREGLAGVDEQFF.

V is TRBV2 and J is TRBJ2-1; D is uncertain. The V and J ends lost 4 bases and 10 bases respectively, with 8 bases between them. Per germline, CDR1 SNHLY and CDR2 FYNNEI. The CDR3 totals 11 residues. The CDR3 region has the DNA TGTGCCAGCAGTGTCCTAGGAGAGCAGTTCTTC. Its translation: CASSVLGEQFF.

The chain couples TRBV2 to TRBJ1-4, with D perhaps matching TRBD1 (6 bases). Germline V gives CDR1 SNHLY, CDR2 FYNNEI. V was cut by 4 bases and J by 0 bases, with 9 bases left in between. The CDR3 consists of 15 residues. The CDR3 loop reads CASSGRGATNEKLFF. The CDR3 nucleotides are TGTGCCAGCAGTGGCAGGGGTGCAACTAATGAAAAACTGTTTTTT.

The gene calls are TRBV5-1 and TRBJ2-7; 9 nucleotides agree with TRBD1. V dropped 0 bases and J dropped 7; count of bases not matched to a gene: 8. Germline V gene lookup returns CDR1 SGHRS and CDR2 YFSETQ. CDR3 length: 15 amino acids. This chain's CDR3 is CASSLVGTGSYEQYF. The DNA for the CDR3 is TGCGCCAGCAGCTTGGTCGGGACAGGGAGTTATGAGCAGTACTTC.

The sample holds a few counts of this clone. The chain has TRBV28 and TRBJ1-1, with unresolved D. The CDR3 has 10 amino acids. Germline values: CDR1 MDHEN, CDR2 SYDVKM. Trimming cost V 4 bases and J 10 bases, with 7 bases left between them. This CDR3 reads CASSSRVAFF. CDR3 bases: TGTGCCAGCAGTTCGAGGGTAGCTTTCTTT.

J is TRBJ2-5 and V is TRBV5-1; 11 bases are a match to TRBD2. J was trimmed by 2 bases and V by 4 bases; bases with no gene match: 7. The CDR3 spans 16 residues. Germline V gene sequence: CDR1 SGHRS, CDR2 YFSETQ. In nucleotides, the CDR3 is TGCGCCAGCAGCGTACTAGCGGGAGTAAGACAAGAGACCCAGTACTTC. As protein: CASSVLAGVRQETQYF.

The rearrangement joins TRBV7-2 to TRBJ2-1; 16 bases are shared with TRBD2. CDR1 and CDR2 (germline): SGHTA, FQGNSA. The CDR3 spans 16 residues. V shed 5 bases and J 12 bases; nucleotides not matched to a gene: 10. CDR3 sequence: CASSRGTSGRAVGQFF. In nucleotides, the CDR3 is TGTGCCAGCAGCAGAGGGACTAGCGGGAGGGCCGTTGGGCAGTTCTTC.

The chain joins TRBV6-5 to TRBJ2-7, with a weak D call TRBD1 (6 bases). The V and J ends lost 4 bases and 7 bases respectively, with 14 bases between them. The CDR3 totals 13 residues. Per the germline V gene, CDR1 is MNHEY and CDR2 is SVGAGI. CDR3 amino acids: CASSFIQGGEQYF. The CDR3, as DNA: TGTGCCAGCAGTTTCATACAGGGCGGGGAGCAGTACTTC.

The J gene is TRBJ2-1, the V gene TRBV5-4; 8 bases map to TRBD2. The CDR3 is 17 amino acids. Germline V gives CDR1 SGHNT, CDR2 YYREEE (reference sequence). V lost 4 bases and J lost 7; bases outside the gene matches: 16. The CDR3 reads CASSPPGGRETVNEQFF. The DNA of the CDR3 is TGTGCCAGCAGCCCACCGGGGGGGCGGGAGACGGTAAATGAGCAGTTCTTC. Filled out from reference TRBV5-4 and TRBJ2-1, the complete variable domain reads ETGVTQSPTHLIKTRGQQVTLRCSSQSGHNTVSWYQQALGQGPQFIFQYYREEENGRGNFPPRFSGLQFPNYSSELNVNALELDDSALYLCASSPPGGRETVNEQFFGPGTRLTVL.

CDR3 in DNA: TGCGCCAGCAGCTCGTTGGGGCTAGTCGACGAGACCCAGTACTTC. Its translation: CASSSLGLVDETQYF. V and J are TRBV5-1 and TRBJ2-5; weak D call: TRBD1 (5 bases). The CDR3 has 15 amino acids. Trimming cost V 3 bases and J 5 bases, with 17 bases left between them. CDR1 is SGHRS, CDR2 YFSETQ, per germline.